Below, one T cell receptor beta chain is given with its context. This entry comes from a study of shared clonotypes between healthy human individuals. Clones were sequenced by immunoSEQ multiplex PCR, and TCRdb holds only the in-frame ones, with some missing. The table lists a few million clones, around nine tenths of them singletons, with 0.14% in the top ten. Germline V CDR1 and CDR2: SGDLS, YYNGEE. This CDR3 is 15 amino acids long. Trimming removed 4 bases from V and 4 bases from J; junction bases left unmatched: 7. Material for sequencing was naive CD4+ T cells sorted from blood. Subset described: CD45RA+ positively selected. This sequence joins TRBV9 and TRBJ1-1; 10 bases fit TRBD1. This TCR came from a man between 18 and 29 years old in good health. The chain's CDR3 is CASSILTGGTTEAFF. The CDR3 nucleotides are TGTGCCAGCAGCATCCTGACAGGGGGCACCACTGAAGCTTTCTTT.